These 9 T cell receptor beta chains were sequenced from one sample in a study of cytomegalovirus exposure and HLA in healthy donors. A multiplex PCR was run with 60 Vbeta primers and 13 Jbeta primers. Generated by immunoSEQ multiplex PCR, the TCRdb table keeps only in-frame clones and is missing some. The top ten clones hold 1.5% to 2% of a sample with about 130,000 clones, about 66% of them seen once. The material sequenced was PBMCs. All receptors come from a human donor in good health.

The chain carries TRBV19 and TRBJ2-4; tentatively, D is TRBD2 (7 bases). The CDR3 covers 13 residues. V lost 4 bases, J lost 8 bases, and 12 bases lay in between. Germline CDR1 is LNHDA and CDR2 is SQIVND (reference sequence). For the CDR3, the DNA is TGTGCCAGTAGTACGGGGGGCCGGGACATTCAGTACTTC. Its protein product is CASSTGGRDIQYF.

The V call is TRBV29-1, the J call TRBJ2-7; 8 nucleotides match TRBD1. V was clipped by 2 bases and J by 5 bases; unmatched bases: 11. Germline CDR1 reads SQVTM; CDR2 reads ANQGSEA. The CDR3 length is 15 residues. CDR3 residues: CSVELVGTGMHEQYF. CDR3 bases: TGCAGCGTTGAATTAGTCGGGACAGGTATGCACGAGCAGTACTTC.

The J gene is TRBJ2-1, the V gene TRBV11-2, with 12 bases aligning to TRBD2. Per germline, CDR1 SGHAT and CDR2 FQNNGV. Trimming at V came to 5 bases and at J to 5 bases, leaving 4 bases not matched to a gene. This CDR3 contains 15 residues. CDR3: CASSPTSGRNNEQFF. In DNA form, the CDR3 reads TGTGCCAGCAGCCCGACTAGCGGGAGAAACAATGAGCAGTTCTTC.

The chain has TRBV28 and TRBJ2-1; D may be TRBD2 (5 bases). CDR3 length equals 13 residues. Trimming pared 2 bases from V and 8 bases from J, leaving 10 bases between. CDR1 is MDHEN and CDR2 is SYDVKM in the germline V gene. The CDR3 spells CASSLRRADEQFF. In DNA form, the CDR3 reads TGTGCCAGCAGTTTACGGCGGGCGGATGAGCAGTTCTTC. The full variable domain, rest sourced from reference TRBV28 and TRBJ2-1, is DVKVTQSSRYLVKRTGEKVFLECVQDMDHENMFWYRQDPGLGLRLIYFSYDVKMKEKGDIPEGYSVSREKKERFSLILESASTNQTSMYLCASSLRRADEQFFGPGTRLTVL.

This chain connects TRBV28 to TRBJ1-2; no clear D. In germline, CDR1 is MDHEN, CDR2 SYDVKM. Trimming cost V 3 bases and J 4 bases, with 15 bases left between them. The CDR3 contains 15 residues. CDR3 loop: CASSFPLDTFYGYTF. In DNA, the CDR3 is TGTGCCAGCAGTTTTCCCCTTGACACTTTCTATGGCTACACCTTC.

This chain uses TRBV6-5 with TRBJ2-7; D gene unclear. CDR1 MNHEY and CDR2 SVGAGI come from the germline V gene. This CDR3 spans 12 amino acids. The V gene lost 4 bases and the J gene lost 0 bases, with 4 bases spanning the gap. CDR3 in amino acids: CASSSYSYEQYF. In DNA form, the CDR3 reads TGTGCCAGCAGTTCCTACTCCTACGAGCAGTACTTC.

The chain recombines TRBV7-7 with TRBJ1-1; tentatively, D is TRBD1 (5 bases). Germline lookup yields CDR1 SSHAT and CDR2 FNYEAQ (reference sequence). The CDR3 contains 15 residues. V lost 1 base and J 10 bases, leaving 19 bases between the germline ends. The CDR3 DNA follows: TGTGCCAGCAGCTTAGTAGGCCAGGGATATACCTCAGCTTTCTTT. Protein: CASSLVGQGYTSAFF.

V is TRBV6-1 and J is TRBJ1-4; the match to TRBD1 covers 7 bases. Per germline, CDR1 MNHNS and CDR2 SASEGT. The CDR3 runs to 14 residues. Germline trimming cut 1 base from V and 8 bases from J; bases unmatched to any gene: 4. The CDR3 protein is CASSEDQGGEKLFF. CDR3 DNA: TGTGCCAGCAGTGAAGACCAGGGGGGCGAAAAACTGTTTTTT.

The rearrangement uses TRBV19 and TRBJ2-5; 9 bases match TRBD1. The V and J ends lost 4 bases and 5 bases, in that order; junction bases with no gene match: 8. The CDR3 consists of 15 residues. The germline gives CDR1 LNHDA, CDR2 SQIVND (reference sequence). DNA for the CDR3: TGTGCCAGTAGTACGATACAGGGGGCGGGGGAGACCCAGTACTTC. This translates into CASSTIQGAGETQYF.